This T cell receptor beta chain was sequenced for a study of T-cell reconstitution after alpha-beta-depleted transplantation in children. Study-wide results and caveats: It was surviving recipient T cells and thymic progenitors that gave some patients high TCRbeta diversity at day 60. Reportedly, alpha-beta T cells present about two months post-transplant originated from several hundred expanded clones of graft origin. One year after transplant, T-cell counts and diversity came mostly from newly produced T cells.

Trimming at V came to 10 bases and at J to 3 bases, leaving 8 bases not matched to a gene. This CDR3 spans 15 amino acids. During its preparation, the TCRbeta library received unique molecular identifiers. From the PCR reads, TCRdb called clonotypes with MiXCR, one entry per CDR3 protein. Counted here are approximately 490,000 distinct CDR3 sequences, about 10% occurring once; the ten biggest clones make up 2%. This clonotype has a handful of counts. No antigen is known for it. The sample in question was PBMCs, obtained before TCRalphabeta/CD19-depleted stem cell transplant. The receptor was isolated from a child between 2 and 9 years old with inherited bone marrow failure, due to receive a stem cell transplant. The chain employs TRBV23-1 and TRBJ2-2; TRBD2 agrees at 10 bases. TRBV23-1 falls under the ORF class, with uncertain function. CDR3 coding DNA: TGCGCCATTCGAGCGGGAGGGCCATACACCGGGGAGCTGTTTTTT. As protein: CAIRAGGPYTGELFF.